This T cell receptor (beta chain) came from a study of shared clonotypes between healthy human individuals (dated by TCRdb to the early 2020s). As for the study more broadly: The cohort included a few men and two women between 18 and 49 years of age. Blood TCR repertoires of about 5 healthy adults were deeply sequenced to estimate repertoire size and the extent of clonotype sharing between individuals. Each donor's leukapheresis produced roughly between roughly 0.85 and 10 billion PBMCs. Libraries were prepared and TCR repertoires were sequenced by different laboratories using diverse techniques, in order to increase sequencing depth and limit assay-specific biases. For each donor, CD4 naive and CD4 memory were each run on three plates, CD8 naive on two plates, and CD8 memory on one plate. Study-wide conclusions, independent of this receptor: Sampling was restricted to blood, and TCR repertoires in tissues likely differ from the TCR repertoires found in blood. Across four donors, roughly 5% of naive CD4, roughly 3.8% of naive CD8, roughly 2.2% of memory CD4, and around 0.4% of memory CD8 clonotypes were shared. Incomplete sequencing was indicated by rarefaction of sorted-subset datasets, despite the large sequencing depth. Higher generation probabilities were observed for clonotypes shared by all four sorted-subset donors than for non-shared clonotypes. Because the study included a small number of donors, the genetic and exposure-history diversity represented was limited. Pairwise subsampling led to the expectation that sequencing depth would affect the degree of clonotype sharing among donors. Naive subsets generally had larger estimated clonotype richness than memory subsets did.

In the case of this clone: Its antigen is currently not known. No base quality values were provided; no much bigger clone lies one nucleotide off.

Using the deep immunoSEQ assay, multiplex PCR amplified TCR CDR3 regions from genomic DNA. Extracted genomic DNA from each cell subset was distributed evenly across all wells of several immunoSEQ 96-well plates, and each plate was treated as a replicate. Each replicate PCR for sorted subsets received about 220 ng genomic DNA, equal to some 32,000 T cell genomes. Purified libraries were measured with a Qubit 3.0 fluorometer, size-checked on a Bioanalyzer 2100, and measured again with the KAPA Library Quantification kit. A separate single-read 150-cycle Illumina NextSeq 550 flow cell was used to sequence each immunoSEQ 96-well plate. In the authors' own workflow: Because the immunoSEQ output held only junctional sequences and lacked quality scores, the filtering could not match the filtering applied to full-length reads. To assign V/J genes and CDR3, sequences were annotated using PyIR, a Python wrapper for IgBLAST v1.9, with IMGT germline references. Any read was removed if the V/J assignment was weak (E-value above 1e-6), the CDR3 was missing, or the read contained stop codons, out-of-frame junctions, or ambiguous translated residues. V3J clonotypes were defined by identical inferred V gene, J gene, and CDR3 amino acid sequence. Percentage overlap between repertoires was computed as shared unique clonotypes divided by the size of the smaller repertoire. RTK rarefaction, the Chao1 estimator, and Recon v2.1 estimates of unobserved clonotypes were used to assess repertoire richness. OLGA was used to compute generation probabilities for all TCRbeta clonotypes that the gDNA method yielded from a handful of donors. Sourced from immuneACCESS, this table was stored by TCRdb with only in-frame sequences that have V and J called. A share of the clones is absent; for the studies checked, an unresolved V gene accounts for under half, and the remainder has no known explanation. D and trimming come from the DNA, and the V and J calls and clone size come from that table. Within this sample are hundreds of thousands of clones, with roughly 98% of them counted one time only. The top ten clonotypes cover 0.3% to 0.35% of the sample.

CD8 naive samples consisted of CD45RO-negative cells that were positively selected for CCR7, yielding a CD45RA+CCR7+ population without TemRA cells. Healthy HIV-negative adults with no recently reported acute infections or vaccinations were included as donors. Every donor was a Caucasian adult living in Nashville, Tennessee, USA. Blood was obtained by leukapheresis, after which PBMCs were separated by Ficoll-Histopaque density gradient centrifugation and cryopreserved in liquid nitrogen vapor phase. Analytical flow cytometry was used to check the purity and quantity of each magnetically sorted T cell population. Genomic DNA was isolated from every sorted fraction and measured by UV absorbance on a Nanodrop 2000c. Including the terminal cysteine and phenylalanine, the CDR3 comprises 13 residues. CDR3 DNA is the only sequence kept; it has 39 bases, read in frame from the first base. The germline V gene specifies MNHEY as CDR1 and SVGAGI as CDR2. V sheds 8 bases and J sheds 2 bases, leaving 11 bases between their ends.

The chain is made from TRBV6-5 and TRBJ2-3; the D segment cannot be called with confidence. This TCR was sampled from a man aged 25 to 40 in good health. The specimen was naive CD8+ T cells sorted from blood. This sample's cell subset or site label indicates: CD45RA+CCR7+. The CDR3 is CASVQPSTDTQYF. The nucleotides read TGTGCCAGCGTCCAGCCGTCCACAGATACGCAGTATTTT.